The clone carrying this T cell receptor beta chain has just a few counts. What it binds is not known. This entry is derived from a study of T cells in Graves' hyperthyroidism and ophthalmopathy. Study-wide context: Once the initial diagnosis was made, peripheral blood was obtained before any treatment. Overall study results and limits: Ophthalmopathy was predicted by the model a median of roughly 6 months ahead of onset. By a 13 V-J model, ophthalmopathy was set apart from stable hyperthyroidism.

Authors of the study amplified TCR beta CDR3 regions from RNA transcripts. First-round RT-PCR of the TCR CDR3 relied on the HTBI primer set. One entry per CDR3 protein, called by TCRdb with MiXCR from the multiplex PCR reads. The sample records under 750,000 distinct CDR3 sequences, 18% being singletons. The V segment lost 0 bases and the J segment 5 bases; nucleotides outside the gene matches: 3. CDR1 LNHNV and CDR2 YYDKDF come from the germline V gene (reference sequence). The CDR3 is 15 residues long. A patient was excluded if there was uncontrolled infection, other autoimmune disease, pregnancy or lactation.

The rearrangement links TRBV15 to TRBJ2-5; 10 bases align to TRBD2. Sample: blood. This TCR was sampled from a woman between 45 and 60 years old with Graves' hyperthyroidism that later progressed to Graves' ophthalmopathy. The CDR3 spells CATSRESGGGETQYF. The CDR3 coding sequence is TGTGCCACCAGCAGAGAGAGCGGGGGGGGGGAGACCCAGTACTTC.